Below, 19 T cell receptor beta chains from the same sample are listed, as sequenced in a study of cytomegalovirus exposure and HLA in healthy donors (TCRdb year 2017). The library was generated by the immunoSEQ multiplex PCR assay. For the multiplex PCR, a mixture combining 60 forward primers for TCR Vbeta segments and 13 reverse primers for TCR Jbeta segments was used. The table comes from immuneACCESS by way of TCRdb, which keeps in-frame sequences with V and J called. Part of the clones is missing from these tables; in studies checked, under half for an unresolved V gene and the rest for unknown reasons. This sample comprises around 200,000 clones, 70% to 85% of them detected only once. The ten largest clones capture around 0.2% of the sample. Sequencing was carried out using PBMCs. These receptors were taken from a girl aged 2 to 10 in good health and CMV-seronegative.

V usage is TRBV6-1 and J usage is TRBJ2-2; maybe TRBD1 (5 bases). The CDR3 runs 15 residues. Germline CDR1 reads MNHNS; CDR2 reads SASEGT. With 0 bases removed from V and 6 bases from J, the gap between germline ends came to 11 bases. The CDR3 reads CASSEARAGPGELFF. The CDR3 region has the DNA TGTGCCAGCAGTGAAGCTAGGGCAGGGCCCGGGGAGCTGTTTTTT.

The table lists this clone with a few counts. J is TRBJ2-5 and V is TRBV7-9; 9 nucleotides align to TRBD2. The CDR3 extends over 15 amino acids. J was trimmed by 7 bases and V by 0 bases; bases with no gene match: 6. CDR1 is SEHNR and CDR2 is FQNEAQ in the germline V gene (reference sequence). The chain's CDR3 is CASSLASGSIGTQYF. The CDR3 nucleotides are TGTGCCAGCAGCTTAGCTAGCGGGAGTATAGGGACCCAGTACTTC.

This clone appeared once. This sequence joins TRBV25-1 and TRBJ1-4; TRBD1 aligns across 7 bases. CDR3 size: 17 residues. J was trimmed by 1 base and V by 6 bases; bases with no gene match: 11. Per germline, CDR1 MGHDK and CDR2 SYGVNS. The CDR3 reads CASRRGQGSGTNEKLFF. In DNA, the CDR3 is TGTGCCAGCAGGAGGGGGCAGGGAAGCGGAACTAATGAAAAACTGTTTTTT.

The chain joins TRBV7-9 to TRBJ2-1; the D is unclear. Trimming shortened V by 6 bases and J by 0 bases, and 3 bases separated the two germline ends. The CDR3 loop spans 12 amino acids. Per the germline V gene, CDR1 is SEHNR and CDR2 is FQNEAQ (reference sequence). The CDR3 sequence is CASSYSYNEQFF. CDR3 sequence (DNA): TGTGCCAGCAGTTACTCCTACAATGAGCAGTTCTTC.

This chain uses TRBV2 with TRBJ2-7; no reliable D call. Trimming cost V 6 bases and J 1 base, with 13 bases left between them. The CDR3 is 14 residues long. Germline assignment: CDR1 SNHLY and CDR2 FYNNEI. The CDR3 DNA is TGTGCCAGCAGCCAAGCGCCGAAATCCTACGAGCAGTACTTC. Encoded protein: CASSQAPKSYEQYF.

This chain connects TRBV14 to TRBJ2-3, with TRBD2 matching 9 bases. The length of the CDR3 is 17 residues. Germline CDR1 is SGHDN and CDR2 is FVKESK. V was pared by 0 bases and J by 2 bases, with 6 bases of the junction left unmatched. The CDR3 loop reads CASSQDYGGGATDTQYF. CDR3 coding DNA: TGTGCCAGCAGCCAAGATTATGGCGGGGGGGCCACAGATACGCAGTATTTT.

This clone has more than one count but fewer than ten. The conserved phenylalanine or tryptophan is not found at the CDR3 terminus, so this likely reflects a read error. Because the CDR3's place on the DNA is in doubt, the DNA is left out and the CDR3 is given as listed by TCRdb. V usage is TRBV9 and J usage is TRBJ1-2; the table's D call, TRBD1, has no DNA check behind it. The CDR3 spans 13 residues, counting both ends. Germline-derived CDR1 and CDR2 are SGDLS and YYNGEE. The CDR3 loop is CASSSRAGTAYRV.

This clone has just a few counts. The chain employs TRBV4-1 and TRBJ2-2, with D possibly being TRBD2 (6 bases). Deletions cut 5 bases from V and 6 bases from J, with 10 bases between. The CDR3 runs 13 residues. The germline V gene has CDR1 MGHRA and CDR2 YSYEKL. This CDR3 reads CASSEPGAGELFF. For the CDR3, the DNA is TGCGCCAGCAGCGAACCGGGGGCCGGGGAGCTGTTTTTT.

The gene calls are TRBV19 and TRBJ1-4; D is perhaps TRBD1 (5 bases). V shed 3 bases and J shed 8 bases, with 13 bases lying between them. The CDR3 length is 14 residues. CDR1 LNHDA and CDR2 SQIVND come from the germline V gene (reference sequence). The CDR3 DNA reads as TGTGCCAGTAGTATCGCAGGGCTACGGGAAAAACTGTTTTTT. Translated: CASSIAGLREKLFF.

This chain joins TRBV15 and TRBJ2-2; 8 positions match TRBD1. The CDR3 length is 16 residues. Germline CDR1 and CDR2: LNHNV and YYDKDF (reference sequence). J lost 6 bases, V lost 2 bases, and 8 bases had no gene match. CDR3 in amino acids: CATSRPHSTGAGELFF. In DNA form, the CDR3 reads TGTGCCACCAGCAGACCCCACTCGACAGGGGCCGGGGAGCTGTTTTTT.

The CDR3: CASSLYGTGSQPQHF. As DNA, the CDR3 is TGTGCCAGCAGCTTGTATGGGACAGGGAGTCAGCCCCAGCATTTT. The chain links TRBV5-6 to TRBJ1-5, with TRBD1 matching 9 bases. The CDR3 totals 15 residues. Germline V gene sequence: CDR1 SGHDT, CDR2 YYEEEE. V trimming: 1 base; J trimming: 6 bases; junction bases outside the gene matches: 5.

V gene TRBV11-2 combines with J gene TRBJ2-5; 8 bases are a match to TRBD1. CDR3 length equals 16 residues. CDR1 and CDR2 from the germline V gene are SGHAT and FQNNGV. V dropped 9 bases and J dropped 5; count of bases not matched to a gene: 17. The CDR3 sequence is CASTAPEWTGLETQYF. The CDR3 nucleotides are TGTGCCAGTACCGCCCCTGAGTGGACAGGGCTGGAGACCCAGTACTTC. The full variable domain, with the rest looked up from reference TRBV11-2 and TRBJ2-5, is EAGVAQSPRYKIIEKRQSVAFWCNPISGHATLYWYQQILGQGPKLLIQFQNNGVVDDSQLPKDRFSAERLKGVDSTLKIQPAKLEDSAVYLCASTAPEWTGLETQYFGPGTRLLVL.

The chain carries TRBV5-4 and TRBJ2-4, with 8 positions matching TRBD2. The V and J ends lost 5 bases and 5 bases, in that order; junction bases with no gene match: 9. Germline CDR1 and CDR2: SGHNT and YYREEE (reference sequence). The CDR3 covers 15 residues. In nucleotides, the CDR3 is TGTGCCAGCAGTTCGGGGGGGGGCTCCCAAAACATTCAGTACTTC. Encoded protein: CASSSGGGSQNIQYF.

The V gene is TRBV19, the J gene TRBJ2-1; no definite D call. The CDR3 is 15 residues long. V gave up 6 bases and J gave up 0 bases, with 12 bases separating them. Germline values: CDR1 LNHDA, CDR2 SQIVND (reference sequence). CDR3 coding DNA: TGTGCCAGTAGCCCCTTAATCGGCTCCTACAATGAGCAGTTCTTC. Translated, it gives CASSPLIGSYNEQFF.

The rearrangement links TRBV14 to TRBJ1-2; TRBD1 matches 7 bases. Per the germline V gene, CDR1 is SGHDN and CDR2 is FVKESK. The CDR3 contains 15 residues. The ends lost 6 bases at V and 2 bases at J; junction bases unmatched: 9. CDR3 in amino acids: CASSRWTGENYGYTF. CDR3 in DNA: TGTGCCAGCAGTCGTTGGACAGGCGAAAACTATGGCTACACCTTC. Based on the CDR3 plus reference TRBV14 and TRBJ1-2, the full variable domain is EAGVTQFPSHSVIEKGQTVTLRCDPISGHDNLYWYRRVMGKEIKFLLHFVKESKQDESGMPNNRFLAERTGGTYSTLKVQPAELEDSGVYFCASSRWTGENYGYTFGSGTRLTVV.

CDR3 sequence: CASIEGNKDEKLFF. The CDR3 region has the DNA TGTGCCAGCATTGAGGGCAATAAGGATGAAAAACTGTTTTTT. The chain recombines TRBV27 with TRBJ1-4; no clear D gene. The CDR3 extends over 14 amino acids. The V gene lost 7 bases and the J gene lost 6 bases, with 15 bases spanning the gap. Germline CDR1 is MNHEY and CDR2 is SMNVEV (reference sequence).

The J gene is TRBJ2-1, the V gene TRBV6-6; the D gene is possibly TRBD1 (6 bases). The CDR3 is 16 residues long. CDR1 and CDR2 from the germline V gene are MNHNY and SVGAGI (reference sequence). Trimming left V 0 bases short and J 5 bases short, with 14 bases between. In nucleotides, the CDR3 is TGTGCCAGCAGTTACTCCGCAGGGGCTATAGACAATGAGCAGTTCTTC. Translated: CASSYSAGAIDNEQFF.

In its sample, this clone was seen once. The V and J genes are TRBV15 and TRBJ2-7; 10 bases agree with TRBD1. Germline CDR1 reads LNHNV; CDR2 reads YYDKDF (reference sequence). This CDR3 is built from 16 residues. V lost 1 base and J lost 3; bases outside the gene matches: 6. The CDR3 DNA sequence: TGTGCCACCAGCAGAGTGCGGACAGGGGGGTTCTACGAGCAGTACTTC. It encodes CATSRVRTGGFYEQYF. Full variable domain (rest looked up from reference TRBV15 and TRBJ2-7): DAMVIQNPRYQVTQFGKPVTLSCSQTLNHNVMYWYQQKSSQAPKLLFHYYDKDFNNEADTPDNFQSRRPNTSFCFLDIRSPGLGDTAMYLCATSRVRTGGFYEQYFGPGTRLTVT.

The sample holds one count of this clone. The chain couples TRBV9 to TRBJ1-2; 11 nucleotides align to TRBD1. The CDR3 covers 15 residues. V gave up 4 bases and J gave up 7 bases; unmatched junction bases: 9. Germline V gives CDR1 SGDLS, CDR2 YYNGEE. In DNA, the CDR3 is TGTGCCAGCAGCCCCGATGGACAGGGGGCGCTTGGCTACACCTTC. Amino acid sequence: CASSPDGQGALGYTF. The full variable domain, rest sourced from reference TRBV9 and TRBJ1-2, is DSGVTQTPKHLITATGQRVTLRCSPRSGDLSVYWYQQSLDQGLQFLIQYYNGEERAKGNILERFSAQQFPDLHSELNLSSLELGDSALYFCASSPDGQGALGYTFGSGTRLTVV.